This T cell receptor beta chain was sequenced in a study of CD8 T cells in ankylosing spondylitis. This clonotype was seen only a few times. The antigen is undetermined. From the 5' RACE reads, TCRdb called clonotypes with MiXCR, one entry per CDR3 protein. The sample shows 200,000 or so distinct CDR3 sequences, roughly 18% of them seen only once. Points from the study as a whole: In the blood and synovial fluid of reactive arthritis, some motif variants had been previously reported.

This sequence was found in a male donor aged 10-30 years with ankylosing spondylitis or in good health (not recorded which). The sequenced material came from blood, either unsorted or a sorted T cell fraction (not recorded which).

DNA of the CDR3: TGTGCCAGCAGATCGACAGGGATCTACGAGCAGTACTTC. It encodes CASRSTGIYEQYF. This chain joins TRBV12-3 or TRBV12-4 and TRBJ2-7; 7 bases line up with TRBD1. Trimming cost V 6 bases and J 3 bases; bases outside gene matches: 5. The CDR3 contains 13 residues.